What follows are 5 T cell receptor beta chains derived from one specimen sequenced in a study of blood T cell repertoires in COVID-19. This table comes from immunoSEQ multiplex PCR, and its TCRdb copy is limited to in-frame clones, with some not included. The sample lists about 220,000 clones, 83% seen once, with 3.6% in the top ten. The specimen sequenced was PBMCs or T cells enriched from blood (not recorded which). Every receptor here comes from a woman in her forties who had been exposed to COVID-19.

The CDR3 region is CASSTGLAGFVTQYF. In DNA form, the CDR3 reads TGTGCCAGTAGTACCGGACTAGCGGGTTTTGTAACGCAGTATTTT. The V call is TRBV19, the J call TRBJ2-3, with TRBD2 matching 11 bases. Losses at the gene ends were 4 bases for V and 9 bases for J; bases not matched to a gene: 9. This CDR3 region has 15 residues. The germline V gene encodes CDR1 LNHDA and CDR2 SQIVND (reference sequence).

CDR3 residues: CASSYSRGNQPQHF. CDR3 sequence (DNA): TGTGCCAGCAGTTACTCCCGGGGGAATCAGCCCCAGCATTTT. The genes are TRBV6-5 and TRBJ1-5, with D possibly being TRBD1 (5 bases). Per the germline V gene, CDR1 is MNHEY and CDR2 is SVGAGI. V was cut by 0 bases and J by 4 bases, with 7 bases left in between. The CDR3 is 14 amino acids.

V usage is TRBV21-1 and J usage is TRBJ2-2; the D call TRBD1 from the table was never checked on the DNA. TRBV21-1 has pseudogene status. The CDR3 runs 16 residues. The chain's CDR3 is CASSNLGARNTGELFF. CDR3 DNA: TGTGCCAGCAGCAATTTAGGGGCGAGGAACACCGGGGAGCTGTTTTTT.

The chain is built from TRBV4-3 and TRBJ1-1; weak D call: TRBD1 (5 bases). This CDR3 contains 18 residues. Germline V gene lookup returns CDR1 LGHNA and CDR2 YSLEER. The V gene lost 0 bases and the J gene lost 2 bases, with 19 bases spanning the gap. As DNA, the CDR3 is TGCGCCAGCAGCCAAGAGGGAGGCGGGGAGTGGGGCAACACTGAAGCTTTCTTT. Residues: CASSQEGGGEWGNTEAFF.

This sequence joins TRBV10-3 and TRBJ1-1; the D gene is possibly TRBD1 (6 bases). V was trimmed by 3 bases and J by 3 bases, leaving 17 bases between them. Germline CDR1 is ENHRY and CDR2 is SYGVKD. The CDR3 has 16 amino acids. CDR3 in amino acids: CAISEGEGRGYTEAFF. CDR3 DNA sequence: TGTGCCATCAGTGAAGGCGAGGGAAGGGGGTACACTGAAGCTTTCTTT.